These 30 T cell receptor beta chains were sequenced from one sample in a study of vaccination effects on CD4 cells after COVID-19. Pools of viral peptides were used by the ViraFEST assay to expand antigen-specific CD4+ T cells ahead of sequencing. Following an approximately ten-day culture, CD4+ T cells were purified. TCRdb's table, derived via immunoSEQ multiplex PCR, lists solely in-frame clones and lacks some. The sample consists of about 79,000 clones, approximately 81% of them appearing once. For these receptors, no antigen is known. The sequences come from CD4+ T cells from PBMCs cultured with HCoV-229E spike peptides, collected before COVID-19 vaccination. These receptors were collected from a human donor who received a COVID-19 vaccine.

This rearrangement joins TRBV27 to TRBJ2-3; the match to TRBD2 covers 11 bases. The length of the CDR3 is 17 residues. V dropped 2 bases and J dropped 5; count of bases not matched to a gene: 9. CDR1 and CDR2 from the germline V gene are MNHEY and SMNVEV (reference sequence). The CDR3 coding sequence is TGTGCCAGCAGTTTACGGCTAGCGGGGGGCCGGGGAGATACGCAGTATTTT. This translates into CASSLRLAGGRGDTQYF.

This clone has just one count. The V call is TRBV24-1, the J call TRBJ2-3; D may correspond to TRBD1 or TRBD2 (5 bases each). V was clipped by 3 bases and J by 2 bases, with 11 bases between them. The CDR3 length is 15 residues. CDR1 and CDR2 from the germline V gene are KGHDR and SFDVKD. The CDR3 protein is CATSDRGDLTDTQYF. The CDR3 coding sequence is TGTGCCACCAGTGATCGAGGGGACCTCACAGATACGCAGTATTTT.

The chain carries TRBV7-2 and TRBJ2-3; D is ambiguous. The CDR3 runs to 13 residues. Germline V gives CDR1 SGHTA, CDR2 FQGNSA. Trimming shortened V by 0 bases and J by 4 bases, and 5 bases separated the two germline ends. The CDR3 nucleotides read TGTGCCAGCAGCTTAGCGATGGCAGATACGCAGTATTTT. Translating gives CASSLAMADTQYF.

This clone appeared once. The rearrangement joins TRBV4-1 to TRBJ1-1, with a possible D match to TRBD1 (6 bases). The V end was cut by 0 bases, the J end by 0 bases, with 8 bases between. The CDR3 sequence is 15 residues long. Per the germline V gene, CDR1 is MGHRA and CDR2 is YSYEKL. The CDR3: CASSQEGGLNTEAFF. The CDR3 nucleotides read TGCGCCAGCAGCCAAGAAGGGGGATTGAACACTGAAGCTTTCTTT.

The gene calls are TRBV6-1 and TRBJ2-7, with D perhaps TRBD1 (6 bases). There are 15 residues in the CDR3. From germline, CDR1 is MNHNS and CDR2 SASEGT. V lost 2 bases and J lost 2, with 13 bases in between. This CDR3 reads CASSEPGTLTYEQYV. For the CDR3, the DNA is TGTGCCAGCAGTGAACCGGGGACATTGACCTACGAGCAGTACGTC.

The CDR3 region has the DNA TGTGCCAGCAGCAGAGAGAGACAGGGAGCAGCTGGAAACACCATATATTTT. Translated: CASSRERQGAAGNTIYF. The chain links TRBV7-2 to TRBJ1-3; 7 bases are a match to TRBD1. This CDR3 contains 17 residues. Germline loops: CDR1 SGHTA, CDR2 FQGNSA. V trimming: 5 bases; J trimming: 2 bases; junction bases outside the gene matches: 12.

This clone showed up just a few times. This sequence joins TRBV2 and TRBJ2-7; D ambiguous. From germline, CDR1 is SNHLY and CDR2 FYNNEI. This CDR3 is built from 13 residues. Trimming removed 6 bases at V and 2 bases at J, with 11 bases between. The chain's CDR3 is CASSGRAPYEQYV. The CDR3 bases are TGTGCCAGCAGCGGACGGGCCCCCTACGAGCAGTACGTC.

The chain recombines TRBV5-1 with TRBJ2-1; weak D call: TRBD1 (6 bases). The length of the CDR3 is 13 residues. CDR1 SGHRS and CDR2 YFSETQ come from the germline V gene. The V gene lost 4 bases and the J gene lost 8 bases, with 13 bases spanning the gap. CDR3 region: CASSITQGYEQFF. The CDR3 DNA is TGCGCCAGCAGCATTACACAGGGCTATGAGCAGTTCTTC.

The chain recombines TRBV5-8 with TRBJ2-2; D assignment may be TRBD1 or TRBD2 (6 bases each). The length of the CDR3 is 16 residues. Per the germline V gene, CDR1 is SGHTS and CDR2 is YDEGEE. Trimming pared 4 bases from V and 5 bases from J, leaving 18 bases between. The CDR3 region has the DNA TGTGCCAGCAGCCCCAGGGTGGGGGGCTGGACCGGGGAGCTGTTTTTT. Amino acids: CASSPRVGGWTGELFF.

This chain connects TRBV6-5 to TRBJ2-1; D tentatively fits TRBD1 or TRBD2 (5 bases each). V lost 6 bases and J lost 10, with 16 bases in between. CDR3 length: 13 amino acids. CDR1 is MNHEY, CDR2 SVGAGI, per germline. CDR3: CASRASLGREQFF. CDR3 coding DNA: TGTGCCAGCAGAGCCTCCTTGGGACGGGAGCAGTTCTTC.

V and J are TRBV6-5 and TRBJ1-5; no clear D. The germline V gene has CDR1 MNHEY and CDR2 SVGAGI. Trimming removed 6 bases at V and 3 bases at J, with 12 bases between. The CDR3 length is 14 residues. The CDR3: CASSPRELNQPQHF. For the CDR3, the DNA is TGTGCCAGCAGCCCACGGGAACTCAATCAGCCCCAGCATTTT.

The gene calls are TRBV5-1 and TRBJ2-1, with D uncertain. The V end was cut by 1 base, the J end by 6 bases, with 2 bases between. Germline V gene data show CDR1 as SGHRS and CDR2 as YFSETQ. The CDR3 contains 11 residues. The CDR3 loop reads CASSLINEQFF. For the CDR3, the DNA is TGCGCCAGCAGCTTGATCAATGAGCAGTTCTTC.

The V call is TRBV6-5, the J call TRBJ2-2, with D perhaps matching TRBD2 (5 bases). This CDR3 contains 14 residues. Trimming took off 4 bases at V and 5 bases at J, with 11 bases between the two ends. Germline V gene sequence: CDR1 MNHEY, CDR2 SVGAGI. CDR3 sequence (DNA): TGTGCCAGCAGTTTCCGGACTGAAACCGGGGAGCTGTTTTTT. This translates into CASSFRTETGELFF.

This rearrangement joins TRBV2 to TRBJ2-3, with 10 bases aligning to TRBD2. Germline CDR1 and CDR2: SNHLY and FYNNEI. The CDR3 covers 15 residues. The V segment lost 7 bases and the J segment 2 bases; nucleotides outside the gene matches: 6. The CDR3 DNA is TGTGCCAGCACCCCTAGCGGGGGCCCCACAGATACGCAGTATTTT. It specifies CASTPSGGPTDTQYF.

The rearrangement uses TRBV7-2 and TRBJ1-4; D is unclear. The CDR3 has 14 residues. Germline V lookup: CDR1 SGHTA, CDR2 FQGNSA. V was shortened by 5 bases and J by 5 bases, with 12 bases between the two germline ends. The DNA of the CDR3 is TGTGCCAGCAGCCCCCAAAGATCGAATGAAAAACTGTTTTTT. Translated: CASSPQRSNEKLFF.

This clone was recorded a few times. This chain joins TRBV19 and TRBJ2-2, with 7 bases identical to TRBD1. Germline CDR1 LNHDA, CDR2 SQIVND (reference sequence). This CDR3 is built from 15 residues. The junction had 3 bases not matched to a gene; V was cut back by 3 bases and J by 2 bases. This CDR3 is CASSMGTVNTGELFF. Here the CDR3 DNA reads TGTGCCAGTAGTATGGGGACAGTTAACACCGGGGAGCTGTTTTTT. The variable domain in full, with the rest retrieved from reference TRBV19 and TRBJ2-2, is DGGITQSPKYLFRKEGQNVTLSCEQNLNHDAMYWYRQDPGQGLRLIYYSQIVNDFQKGDIAEGYSVSREKKESFPLTVTSAQKNPTAFYLCASSMGTVNTGELFFGEGSRLTVL.

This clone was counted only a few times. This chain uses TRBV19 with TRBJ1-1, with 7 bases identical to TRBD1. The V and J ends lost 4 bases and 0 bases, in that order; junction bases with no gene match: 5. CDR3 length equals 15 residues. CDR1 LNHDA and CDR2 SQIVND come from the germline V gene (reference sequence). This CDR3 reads CASSTGQVMNTEAFF. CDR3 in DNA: TGTGCCAGTAGTACCGGACAGGTAATGAACACTGAAGCTTTCTTT.

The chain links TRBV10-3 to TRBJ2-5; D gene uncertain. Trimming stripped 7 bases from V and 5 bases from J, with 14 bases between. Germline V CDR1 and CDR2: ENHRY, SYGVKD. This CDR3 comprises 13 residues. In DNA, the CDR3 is TGTGCCATCAAAGACGGCCAAAAGGAGACCCAGTACTTC. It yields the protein CAIKDGQKETQYF.

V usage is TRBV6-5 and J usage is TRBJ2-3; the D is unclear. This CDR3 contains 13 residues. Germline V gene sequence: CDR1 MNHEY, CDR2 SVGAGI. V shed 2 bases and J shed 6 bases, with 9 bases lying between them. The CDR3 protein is CASSYIVSDTQYF. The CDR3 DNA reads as TGTGCCAGCAGTTACATTGTATCGGATACGCAGTATTTT.

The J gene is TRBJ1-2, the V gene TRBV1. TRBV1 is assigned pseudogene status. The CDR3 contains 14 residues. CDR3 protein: CTSAPGEYNYGYTF. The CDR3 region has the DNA TGCACCAGCGCCCCTGGGGAATACAACTATGGCTACACCTTC.

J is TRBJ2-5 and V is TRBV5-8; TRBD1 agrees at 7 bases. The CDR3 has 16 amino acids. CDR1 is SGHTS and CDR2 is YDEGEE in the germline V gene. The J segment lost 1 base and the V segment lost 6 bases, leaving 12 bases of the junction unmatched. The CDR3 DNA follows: TGTGCCAGCAACTCTAGACTCCGGGACAGCCAAGAGACCCAGTACTTC. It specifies CASNSRLRDSQETQYF.

Here the CDR3 reads CASSLQLSYGYTF. The CDR3 DNA reads as TGTGCCAGCAGTCTCCAACTAAGCTATGGCTACACCTTC. J is TRBJ1-2 and V is TRBV11-2; D call uncertain. Germline V CDR1 and CDR2: SGHAT, FQNNGV. The CDR3 length is 13 residues. Trimming shortened V by 6 bases and J by 4 bases, and 12 bases separated the two germline ends.

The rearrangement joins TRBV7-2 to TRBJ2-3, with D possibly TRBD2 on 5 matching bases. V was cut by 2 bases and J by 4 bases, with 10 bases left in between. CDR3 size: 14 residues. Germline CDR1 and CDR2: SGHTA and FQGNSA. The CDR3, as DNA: TGTGCCAGCAGCTTAAACGGGGTCCCAGATACGCAGTATTTT. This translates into CASSLNGVPDTQYF. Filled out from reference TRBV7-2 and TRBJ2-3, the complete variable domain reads GAGVSQSPSNKVTEKGKDVELRCDPISGHTALYWYRQSLGQGLEFLIYFQGNSAPDKSGLPSDRFSAERTGGSVSTLTIQRTQQEDSAVYLCASSLNGVPDTQYFGPGTRLTVL.

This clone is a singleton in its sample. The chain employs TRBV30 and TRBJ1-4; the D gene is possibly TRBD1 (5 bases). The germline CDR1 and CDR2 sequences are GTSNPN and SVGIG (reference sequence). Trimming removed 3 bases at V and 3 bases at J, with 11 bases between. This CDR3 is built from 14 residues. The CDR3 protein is CAWSVTGANEKLFF. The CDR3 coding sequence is TGTGCCTGGAGCGTAACAGGTGCTAATGAAAAACTGTTTTTT.

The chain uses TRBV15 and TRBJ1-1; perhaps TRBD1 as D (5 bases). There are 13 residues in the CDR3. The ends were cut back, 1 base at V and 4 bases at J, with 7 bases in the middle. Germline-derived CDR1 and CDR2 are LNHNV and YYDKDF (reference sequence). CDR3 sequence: CATSRAGSTEAFF. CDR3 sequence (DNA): TGTGCCACCAGCAGAGCAGGGAGCACTGAAGCTTTCTTT.

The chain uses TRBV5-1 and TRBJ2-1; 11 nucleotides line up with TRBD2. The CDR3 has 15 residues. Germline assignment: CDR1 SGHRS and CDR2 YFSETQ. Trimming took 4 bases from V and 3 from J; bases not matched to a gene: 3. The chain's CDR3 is CASSTGTSGYNEQFF. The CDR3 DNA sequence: TGCGCCAGCAGCACCGGGACTAGCGGCTACAATGAGCAGTTCTTC. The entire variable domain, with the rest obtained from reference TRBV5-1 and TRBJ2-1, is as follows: KAGVTQTPRYLIKTRGQQVTLSCSPISGHRSVSWYQQTPGQGLQFLFEYFSETQRNKGNFPGRFSGRQFSNSRSEMNVSTLELGDSALYLCASSTGTSGYNEQFFGPGTRLTVL.

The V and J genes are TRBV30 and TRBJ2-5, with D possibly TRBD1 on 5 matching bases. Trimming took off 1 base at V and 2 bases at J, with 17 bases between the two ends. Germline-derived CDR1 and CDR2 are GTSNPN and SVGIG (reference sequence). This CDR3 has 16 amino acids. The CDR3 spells CAWSEGFGAVQETQYF. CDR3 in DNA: TGTGCCTGGAGTGAGGGTTTTGGGGCAGTGCAAGAGACCCAGTACTTC.

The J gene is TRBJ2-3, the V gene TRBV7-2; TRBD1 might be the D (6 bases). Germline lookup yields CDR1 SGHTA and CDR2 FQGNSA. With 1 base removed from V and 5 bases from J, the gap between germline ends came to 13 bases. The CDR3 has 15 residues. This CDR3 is CASSLGGPPGDTQYF. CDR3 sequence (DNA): TGTGCCAGCAGCTTAGGGGGGCCCCCAGGAGATACGCAGTATTTT.

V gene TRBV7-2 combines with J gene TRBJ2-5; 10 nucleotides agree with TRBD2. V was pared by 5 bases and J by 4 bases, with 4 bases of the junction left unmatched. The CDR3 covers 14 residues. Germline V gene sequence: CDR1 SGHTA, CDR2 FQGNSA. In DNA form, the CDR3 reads TGTGCCAGCAGCCCGGGACTAGCGCCAGAGACCCAGTACTTC. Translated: CASSPGLAPETQYF.

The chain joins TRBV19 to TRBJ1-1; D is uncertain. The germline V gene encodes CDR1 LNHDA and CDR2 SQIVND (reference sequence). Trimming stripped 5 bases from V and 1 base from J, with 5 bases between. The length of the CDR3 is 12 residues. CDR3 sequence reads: CASSFPNTEAFF. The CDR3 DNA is TGTGCCAGTAGTTTCCCGAACACTGAAGCTTTCTTT.